This TCR beta chain was observed in a study of cytomegalovirus exposure and HLA in healthy donors. The overall study: Later, an analysis reported that the 95 to 150 validation repertoires had used the same platform as the roughly 650 first-cohort repertoires. General observations from the study: Rare sequences made up most TCRs, while some public TCRs were found in many donors.

The CDR3 is made up of 17 amino acids. Germline V gene data show CDR1 as MNHEY and CDR2 as SMNVEV (reference sequence). V shed 4 bases, J shed 2 bases, and the junction held 5 bases outside the gene matches. To note about this clone: Antigen: not known.

The repertoire was sequenced with immunoSEQ multiplex PCR; TCRdb's copy has only in-frame clones and lacks some. The sample lists roughly 50,000 clones, more than 70% seen once, with roughly 8% in the top ten. The receptor's source is a woman younger than 35 in good health and CMV-seropositive. V and J are TRBV27 and TRBJ2-1; 13 bases are shared with TRBD2. Sequencing input: PBMCs. The DNA for the CDR3 is TGTGCCAGCAGTTCGGGGACTAGCGGGGTCCCCTACAATGAGCAGTTCTTC. This translates into CASSSGTSGVPYNEQFF.